This T cell receptor (beta chain) is drawn from a study of patients with pleural tuberculosis (dated by TCRdb to the mid-2010s). TCRdb records Illumina Genome Analyzer IIx as the sequencer. TCRdb reran the public reads through fastp at Q25 and MiXCR, keeping productive beta chains. For every CDR3 protein sequence, its rows merge into one entry that carries the most common genes and DNA. This sample is represented by about 50,000 distinct CDR3 sequences; 6% to 9.5% of them were singletons. The ten largest clones represent around 16% of the sample. Measured from the cysteine to the phenylalanine, the CDR3 is 16 residues long. Only the CDR3 DNA stays, 48 bases, in frame from base 1. Based on the germline V gene, the CDR1 and CDR2 sequences are SGHAT and FQNNGV. The trim is 0 bases for V and 0 bases for J, with a gap of 11 bases between the germline ends. Note on this clonotype: Its antigen is not yet known. Per-base qualities were not stored, and no clone one base away is much larger.

This receptor was identified in a human donor with pleural tuberculosis. The chain links TRBV11-2 with TRBJ1-1, with no D gene named confidently. Here the CDR3 is given as CASSLEGQLMNTEAFF. The DNA sequence is given as TGTGCCAGCAGCTTAGAGGGTCAGCTCATGAACACTGAAGCTTTCTTT.